Each of the 9 T cell receptor beta chains below was sequenced from the same sample in a study of technical replicates of blood from several donors. The data were produced by immunoSEQ multiplex PCR, yet TCRdb's version contains in-frame clones alone and is incomplete. The data show about 83,000 clones, roughly 90% seen once. Sequences were obtained from T cells isolated from PBMCs. These receptors came from a human donor in good health.

The genes are TRBV25-1 and TRBJ2-5, with 16 bases fitting TRBD2. The germline gives CDR1 MGHDK, CDR2 SYGVNS. The CDR3 contains 14 residues. The V segment lost 8 bases and the J segment 6 bases; nucleotides outside the gene matches: 3. Here the CDR3 reads CASGGLAGGQTQYF. CDR3 sequence (DNA): TGTGCCAGCGGGGGACTAGCGGGAGGGCAGACCCAGTACTTC.

Comments on this clone: Other nucleotide sequences from this sample produce the same CDR3. The chain recombines TRBV6-1 with TRBJ2-7; D is uncertain. Germline V CDR1 and CDR2: MNHNS, SASEGT. Trimming took off 4 bases at V and 4 bases at J, with 5 bases between the two ends. The CDR3 sequence is 11 residues long. CDR3 residues: CASSVVYEQYF. The CDR3, as DNA: TGTGCCAGCAGTGTAGTTTACGAGCAGTACTTC.

The genes are TRBV7-2 and TRBJ2-7; tentatively, D is TRBD2 (5 bases). The ends were cut back, 5 bases at V and 1 base at J, with 12 bases in the middle. The germline gives CDR1 SGHTA, CDR2 FQGNSA. The CDR3 sequence is 14 residues long. CDR3 sequence (DNA): TGTGCCAGCAGCCCGCGGACTGGTTCCTACGAGCAGTACTTC. Translating it yields CASSPRTGSYEQYF.

The gene calls are TRBV6-6 and TRBJ2-5, with 8 bases fitting TRBD1. The V and J ends lost 4 bases and 5 bases, in that order; junction bases with no gene match: 12. CDR3 length: 16 residues. Germline CDR1 is MNHNY and CDR2 is SVGAGI (reference sequence). The CDR3 region is CASSSLDRGKEETQYF. The CDR3 nucleotides are TGTGCCAGCAGTTCATTAGACAGGGGAAAGGAGGAGACCCAGTACTTC.

The chain couples TRBV28 to TRBJ2-5, with D maybe TRBD1 (6 bases). Looked up from germline, CDR1 is MDHEN and CDR2 is SYDVKM. The CDR3 is 14 residues long. V dropped 5 bases and J dropped 5 bases, with 15 bases sitting between them. The CDR3 DNA follows: TGTGCCAGCAGTCAGGGGAAGGATTTGGAGACCCAGTACTTC. Translation: CASSQGKDLETQYF.

The chain combines TRBV6-1 with TRBJ2-1, with D uncertain. The CDR3 has 14 amino acids. V was cut by 11 bases and J by 0 bases, with 14 bases left in between. Germline V gene data show CDR1 as MNHNS and CDR2 as SASEGT. The CDR3 coding sequence is TGTGCCTGCGGCTCCTGGAGCTCCTACAATGAGCAGTTCTTC. It codes for CACGSWSSYNEQFF.

This clone was detected only once. V gene TRBV15 combines with J gene TRBJ2-7; 8 bases line up with TRBD1. Germline CDR1 and CDR2: LNHNV and YYDKDF (reference sequence). J was trimmed by 3 bases and V by 1 base; bases with no gene match: 11. The CDR3 spans 17 residues. The CDR3 coding sequence is TGTGCCACCAGCAGAGCACAGGGGGGTGGGTACGGCTACGAGCAGTACTTC. Encoded protein: CATSRAQGGGYGYEQYF.

This clone was recorded only once. The rearrangement links TRBV28 to TRBJ2-7; the D gene is possibly TRBD2 (5 bases). The ends were cut back, 6 bases at V and 4 bases at J, with 22 bases in the middle. Germline loops: CDR1 MDHEN, CDR2 SYDVKM. The CDR3 consists of 16 residues. The CDR3 nucleotides read TGTGCCAGCAGCTCGGACTGGCTGGGTGAAAATTACGAGCAGTACTTC. Its protein product is CASSSDWLGENYEQYF.

This clone was seen a few times. This chain links TRBV29-1 with TRBJ1-1; D is perhaps TRBD1 (6 bases). The CDR3 covers 14 residues. With 6 bases removed from V and 0 bases from J, the gap between germline ends came to 14 bases. Looked up from germline, CDR1 is SQVTM and CDR2 is ANQGSEA. The CDR3 DNA reads as TGCAGCGTGGATAGGACAGCATTGAACACTGAAGCTTTCTTT. Protein: CSVDRTALNTEAFF. The variable domain in full, completed from reference TRBV29-1 and TRBJ1-1, reads SAVISQKPSRDICQRGTSLTIQCQVDSQVTMMFWYRQQPGQSLTLIATANQGSEATYESGFVIDKFPISRPNLTFSTLTVSNMSPEDSSIYLCSVDRTALNTEAFFGQGTRLTVV.